This T cell receptor beta chain emerged from a study of response to subunit inactivated influenza vaccine. CDR3 size: 13 residues. CDR1 is SGHDT and CDR2 is YYEEEE in the germline V gene. MiXCR, applied by TCRdb to the RT-PCR reads, yields one record per CDR3 protein. The sample yields some 800,000 distinct CDR3 sequences, over 20% seen once. This clonotype appeared many times. One end of the junction is discordant with germline, which a read error may explain. The clonotype originates from a man in his forties or fifties who received an inactivated influenza vaccine. Source: PBMCs from blood, taken around 5 days after vaccination. V usage is TRBV5-6 and J usage is TRBJ2-7; possibly TRBD1 for D (6 bases). The CDR3 DNA is TGTGCCAGCAGTTTGGGGGCCGGGGACGAGCAGTACTTC. Its protein product is CASSLGAGDEQYF.